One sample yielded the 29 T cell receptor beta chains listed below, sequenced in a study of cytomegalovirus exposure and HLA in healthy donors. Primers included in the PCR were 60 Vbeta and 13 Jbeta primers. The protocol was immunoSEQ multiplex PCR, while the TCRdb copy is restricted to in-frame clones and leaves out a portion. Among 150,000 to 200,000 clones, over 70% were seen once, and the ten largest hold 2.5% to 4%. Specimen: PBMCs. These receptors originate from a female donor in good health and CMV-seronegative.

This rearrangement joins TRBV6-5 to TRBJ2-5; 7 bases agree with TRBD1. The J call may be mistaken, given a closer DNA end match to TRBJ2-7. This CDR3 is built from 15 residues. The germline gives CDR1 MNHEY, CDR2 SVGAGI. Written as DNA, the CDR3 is TGTGCCAGCAGTTTCGACAGGGCCCCGTCCTACGAGCAGTACTTC. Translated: CASSFDRAPSYEQYF.

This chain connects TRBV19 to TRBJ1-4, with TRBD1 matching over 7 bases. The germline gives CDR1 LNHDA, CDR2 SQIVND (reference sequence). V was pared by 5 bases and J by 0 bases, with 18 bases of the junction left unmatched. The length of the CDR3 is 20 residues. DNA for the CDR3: TGTGCCAGTAGTGTCGACAGGGATGTGGGTTCCGCGTCAACTAATGAAAAACTGTTTTTT. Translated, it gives CASSVDRDVGSASTNEKLFF.

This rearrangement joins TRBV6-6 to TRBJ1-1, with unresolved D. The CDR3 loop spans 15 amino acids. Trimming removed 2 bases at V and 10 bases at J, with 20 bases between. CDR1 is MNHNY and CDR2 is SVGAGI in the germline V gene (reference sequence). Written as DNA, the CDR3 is TGTGCCAGCAGTTACGCCGTTTGGGCTTCCAGTGGAGCTTTCTTT. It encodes CASSYAVWASSGAFF.

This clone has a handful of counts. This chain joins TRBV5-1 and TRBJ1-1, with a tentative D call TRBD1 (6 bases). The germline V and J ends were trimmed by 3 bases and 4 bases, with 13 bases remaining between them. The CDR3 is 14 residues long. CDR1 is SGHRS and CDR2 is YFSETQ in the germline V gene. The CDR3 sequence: CASSYRASGTEAFF. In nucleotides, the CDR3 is TGCGCCAGCAGCTACAGGGCTAGTGGCACTGAAGCTTTCTTT.

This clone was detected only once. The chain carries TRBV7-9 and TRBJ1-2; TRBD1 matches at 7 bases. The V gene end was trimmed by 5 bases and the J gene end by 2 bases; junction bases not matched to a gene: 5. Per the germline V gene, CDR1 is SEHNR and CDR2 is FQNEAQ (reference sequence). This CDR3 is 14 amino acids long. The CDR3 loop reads CASSGTTGNYGYTF. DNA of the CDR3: TGTGCCAGCAGCGGGACGACAGGGAACTATGGCTACACCTTC.

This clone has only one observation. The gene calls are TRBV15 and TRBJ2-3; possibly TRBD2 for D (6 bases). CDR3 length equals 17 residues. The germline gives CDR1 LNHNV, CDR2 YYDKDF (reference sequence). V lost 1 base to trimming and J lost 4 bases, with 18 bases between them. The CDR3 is CATSRVTKGLVPDTQYF. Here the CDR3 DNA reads TGTGCCACCAGCAGAGTTACGAAGGGACTGGTCCCAGATACGCAGTATTTT.

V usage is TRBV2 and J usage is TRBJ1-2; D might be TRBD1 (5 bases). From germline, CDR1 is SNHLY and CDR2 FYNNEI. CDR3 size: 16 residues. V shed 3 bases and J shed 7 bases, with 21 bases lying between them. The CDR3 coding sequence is TGTGCCAGCAGTGACGACTCCTCCCAGGGTTTCGGTGGCTACACCTTC. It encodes CASSDDSSQGFGGYTF. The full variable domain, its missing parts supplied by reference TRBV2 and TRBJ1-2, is EPEVTQTPSHQVTQMGQEVILRCVPISNHLYFYWYRQILGQKVEFLVSFYNNEISEKSEIFDDQFSVERPDGSNFTLKIRSTKLEDSAMYFCASSDDSSQGFGGYTFGSGTRLTVV.

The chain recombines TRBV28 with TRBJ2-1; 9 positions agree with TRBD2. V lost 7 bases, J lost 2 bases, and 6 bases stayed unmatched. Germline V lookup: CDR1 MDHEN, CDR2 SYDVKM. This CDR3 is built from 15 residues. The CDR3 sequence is CASTGSGRTYNEQFF. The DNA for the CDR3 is TGTGCCAGCACCGGTAGCGGGAGAACCTACAATGAGCAGTTCTTC.

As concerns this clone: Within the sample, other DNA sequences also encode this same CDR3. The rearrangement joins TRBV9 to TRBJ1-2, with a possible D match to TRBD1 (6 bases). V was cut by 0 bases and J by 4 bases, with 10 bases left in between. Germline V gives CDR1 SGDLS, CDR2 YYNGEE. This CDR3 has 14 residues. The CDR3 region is CASSVGVGGYGYTF. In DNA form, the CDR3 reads TGTGCCAGCAGCGTAGGGGTAGGGGGCTATGGCTACACCTTC.

The CDR3 bases are TGCGCCAGCAGCTTGAGCTTGGGACAGGGGAGCACAGATACGCAGTATTTT. The encoded protein is CASSLSLGQGSTDTQYF. This chain uses TRBV5-1 with TRBJ2-3; TRBD1 agrees at 10 bases. There are 17 residues in the CDR3. Germline V gives CDR1 SGHRS, CDR2 YFSETQ. V shed 1 base, J shed 0 bases, and the junction held 5 bases outside the gene matches. Variable domain in full (rest from reference TRBV5-1 and TRBJ2-3): KAGVTQTPRYLIKTRGQQVTLSCSPISGHRSVSWYQQTPGQGLQFLFEYFSETQRNKGNFPGRFSGRQFSNSRSEMNVSTLELGDSALYLCASSLSLGQGSTDTQYFGPGTRLTVL.

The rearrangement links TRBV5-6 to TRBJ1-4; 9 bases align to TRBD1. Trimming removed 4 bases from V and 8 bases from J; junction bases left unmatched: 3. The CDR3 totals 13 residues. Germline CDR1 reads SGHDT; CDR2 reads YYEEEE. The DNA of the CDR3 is TGTGCCAGCAGCCCGACAGGGGGGGAAAAACTGTTTTTT. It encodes CASSPTGGEKLFF.

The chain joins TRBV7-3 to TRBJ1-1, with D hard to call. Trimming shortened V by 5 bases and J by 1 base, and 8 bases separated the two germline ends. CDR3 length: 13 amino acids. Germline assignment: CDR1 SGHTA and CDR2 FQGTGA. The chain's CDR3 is CASSAGGNTEAFF. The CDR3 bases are TGTGCCAGCAGCGCGGGTGGGAACACTGAAGCTTTCTTT.

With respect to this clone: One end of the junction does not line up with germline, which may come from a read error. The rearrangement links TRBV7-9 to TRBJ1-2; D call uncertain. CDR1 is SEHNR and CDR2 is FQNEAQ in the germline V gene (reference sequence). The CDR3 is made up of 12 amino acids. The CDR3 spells CSSSLTDYGYTF. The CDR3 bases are TGTTCCAGCTCCCTTACGGACTATGGCTACACCTTC. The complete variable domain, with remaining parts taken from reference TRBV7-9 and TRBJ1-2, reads DTGVSQNPRHKITKRGQNVTFRCDPISEHNRLYWYRQTLGQGPEFLTYFQNEAQLEKSRLLSDRFSAERPKGSFSTLEIQRTEQGDSAMYLCSSSLTDYGYTFGSGTRLTVV.

CDR3 nucleotide sequence: TGTGCCAGCAGCCCATCCTCTGGAAACACCATATATTTT. Protein: CASSPSSGNTIYF. The genes are TRBV6-5 and TRBJ1-3; D is uncertain. The CDR3 is 13 amino acids. Trimming shortened V by 6 bases and J by 0 bases, and 6 bases separated the two germline ends. The germline V gene encodes CDR1 MNHEY and CDR2 SVGAGI.

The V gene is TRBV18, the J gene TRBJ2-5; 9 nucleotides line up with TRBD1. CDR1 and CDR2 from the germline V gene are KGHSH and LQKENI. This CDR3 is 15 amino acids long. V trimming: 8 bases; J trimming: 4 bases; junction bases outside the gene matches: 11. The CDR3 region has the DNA TGTGCCAGCAGCGGAGGACAGGGGAGGTCAGAGACCCAGTACTTC. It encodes CASSGGQGRSETQYF.

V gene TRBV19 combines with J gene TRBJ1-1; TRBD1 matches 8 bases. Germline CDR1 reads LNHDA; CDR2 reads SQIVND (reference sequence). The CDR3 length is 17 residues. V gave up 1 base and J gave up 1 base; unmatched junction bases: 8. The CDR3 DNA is TGTGCCAGTAGTATAGGACAGGGGTTCTCTGCGAACACTGAAGCTTTCTTT. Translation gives CASSIGQGFSANTEAFF.

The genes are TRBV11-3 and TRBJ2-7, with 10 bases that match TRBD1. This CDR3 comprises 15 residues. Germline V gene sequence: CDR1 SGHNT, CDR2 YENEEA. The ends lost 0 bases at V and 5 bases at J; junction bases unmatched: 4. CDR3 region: CASSLEDRGFNEQYF. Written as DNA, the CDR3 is TGTGCCAGCAGCTTAGAGGACAGGGGGTTCAACGAGCAGTACTTC.

CDR3 DNA sequence: TGTGCCAGCAGCGTTTTCGGGGGGCCCGGTTACGAGCAGTACTTC. Translating gives CASSVFGGPGYEQYF. The V gene is TRBV9, the J gene TRBJ2-7, with a weak D call TRBD2 (7 bases). This CDR3 is 15 amino acids long. CDR1 and CDR2 from the germline V gene are SGDLS and YYNGEE. With 2 bases removed from V and 4 bases from J, the gap between germline ends came to 16 bases.

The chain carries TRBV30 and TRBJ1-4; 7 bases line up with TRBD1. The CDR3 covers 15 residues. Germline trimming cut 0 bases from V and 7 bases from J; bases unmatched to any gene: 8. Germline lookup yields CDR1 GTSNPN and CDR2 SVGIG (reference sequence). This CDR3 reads CAWSVTGVLFEKLFF. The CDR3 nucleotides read TGTGCCTGGAGTGTTACAGGGGTTCTGTTTGAAAAACTGTTTTTT.

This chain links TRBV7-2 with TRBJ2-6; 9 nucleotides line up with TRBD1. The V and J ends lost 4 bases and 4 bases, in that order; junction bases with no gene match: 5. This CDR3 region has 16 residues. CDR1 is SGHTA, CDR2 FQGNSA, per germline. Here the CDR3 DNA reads TGTGCCAGCAGCTCCGGGACAGGGCCCGGGGCCAACGTCCTGACTTTC. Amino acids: CASSSGTGPGANVLTF.

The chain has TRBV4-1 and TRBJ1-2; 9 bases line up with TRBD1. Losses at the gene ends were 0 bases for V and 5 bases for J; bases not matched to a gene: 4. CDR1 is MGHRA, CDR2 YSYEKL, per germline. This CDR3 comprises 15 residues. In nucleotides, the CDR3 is TGCGCCAGCAGCCAAGATGTGGGACAGGGTTATGGCTACACCTTC. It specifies CASSQDVGQGYGYTF.

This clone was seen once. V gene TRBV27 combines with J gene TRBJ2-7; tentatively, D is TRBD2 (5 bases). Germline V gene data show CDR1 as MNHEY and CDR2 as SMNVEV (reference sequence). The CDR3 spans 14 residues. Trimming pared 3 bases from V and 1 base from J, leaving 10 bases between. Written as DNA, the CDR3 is TGTGCCAGCAGTTTGGAGGACGGTTCCTACGAGCAGTACTTC. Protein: CASSLEDGSYEQYF.

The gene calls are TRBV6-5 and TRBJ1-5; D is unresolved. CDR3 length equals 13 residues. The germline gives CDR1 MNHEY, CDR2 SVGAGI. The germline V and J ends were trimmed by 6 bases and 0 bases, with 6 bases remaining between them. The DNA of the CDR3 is TGTGCCAGCAGGTACCATAGCAATCAGCCCCAGCATTTT. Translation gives CASRYHSNQPQHF.

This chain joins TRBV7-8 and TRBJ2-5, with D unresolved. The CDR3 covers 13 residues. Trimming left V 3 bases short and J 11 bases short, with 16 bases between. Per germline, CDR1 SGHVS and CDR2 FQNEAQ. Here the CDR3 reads CASSFPRASEQYF. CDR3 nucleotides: TGTGCCAGCAGCTTTCCCCGAGCGAGTGAGCAGTACTTC. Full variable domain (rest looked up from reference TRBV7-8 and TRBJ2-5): GAGVSQSPRYKVAKRGQDVALRCDPISGHVSLFWYQQALGQGPEFLTYFQNEAQLDKSGLPSDRFFAERPEGSVSTLKIQRTQQEDSAVYLCASSFPRASEQYFGPGTRLLVL.

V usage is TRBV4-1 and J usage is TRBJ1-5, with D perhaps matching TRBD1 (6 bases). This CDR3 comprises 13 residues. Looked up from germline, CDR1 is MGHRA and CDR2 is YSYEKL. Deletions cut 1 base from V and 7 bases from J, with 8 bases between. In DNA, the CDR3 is TGCGCCAGCAGCCAAGCAGGGGACCAGCCCCAGCATTTT. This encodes CASSQAGDQPQHF.

The CDR3 reads CASSGGQGAYQPQHF. The CDR3 nucleotides read TGTGCCAGCAGTGGAGGACAGGGGGCTTATCAGCCCCAGCATTTT. This chain joins TRBV2 and TRBJ1-5; TRBD1 agrees at 11 bases. The CDR3 is 15 residues long. Trimming cost V 4 bases and J 5 bases; bases outside gene matches: 4. The germline V gene encodes CDR1 SNHLY and CDR2 FYNNEI.

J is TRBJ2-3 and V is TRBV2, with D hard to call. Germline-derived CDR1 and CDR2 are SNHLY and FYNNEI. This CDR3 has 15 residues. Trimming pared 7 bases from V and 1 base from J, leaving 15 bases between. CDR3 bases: TGTGCCAGCATGCTCCCTACTTCTGGCACAGATACGCAGTATTTT. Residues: CASMLPTSGTDTQYF.

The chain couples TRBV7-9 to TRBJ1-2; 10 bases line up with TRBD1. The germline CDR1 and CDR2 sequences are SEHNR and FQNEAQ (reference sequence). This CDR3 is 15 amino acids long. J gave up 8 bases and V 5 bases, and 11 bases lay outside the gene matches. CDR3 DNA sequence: TGTGCCAGCAGCCAGCAGACAGGGGGCGCGCAAGGCTACACCTTC. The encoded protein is CASSQQTGGAQGYTF. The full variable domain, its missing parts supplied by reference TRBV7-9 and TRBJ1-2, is DTGVSQNPRHKITKRGQNVTFRCDPISEHNRLYWYRQTLGQGPEFLTYFQNEAQLEKSRLLSDRFSAERPKGSFSTLEIQRTEQGDSAMYLCASSQQTGGAQGYTFGSGTRLTVV.

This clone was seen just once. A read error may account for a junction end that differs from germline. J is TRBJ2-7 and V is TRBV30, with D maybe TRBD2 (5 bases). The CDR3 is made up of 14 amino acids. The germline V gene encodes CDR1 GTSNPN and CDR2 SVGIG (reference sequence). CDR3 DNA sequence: TGTGCCTGGGGTGTACCTGACTACCTGTACGAGCAGTACTTC. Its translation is CAWGVPDYLYEQYF.